This T cell receptor beta chain was recovered during a study of OX40 agonist ivuxolimab in advanced cancers. Study-wide results and limits: With doses of 0.1 to 3.0 mg/kg, CD4+ and CD8+ blood T cells had undergone clonal expansion by week 6.

Worth noting for this clone: Its target is not known.

The ends were cut back, 4 bases at V and 8 bases at J, with 14 bases in the middle. This CDR3 is built from 13 residues. The germline V gene encodes CDR1 SEHNR and CDR2 FQNEAQ (reference sequence). Sequencing used immunoSEQ multiplex PCR; TCRdb keeps in-frame clones, though not all of them. The top ten hold roughly a third of the sample, which has roughly 35,000 clones, approximately 92% seen once. This clonotype was sampled from an adult with an advanced solid tumor such as melanoma, head and neck, liver or kidney cancer. V usage is TRBV7-9 and J usage is TRBJ1-1; D is uncertain. Sequenced here: CD4+ or CD8+ T cells sorted from blood, sampled in a trial of the OX40 agonist ivuxolimab. CDR3: CASSSGSLGEAFF. CDR3 DNA: TGTGCCAGCAGCTCCGGGTCTTTGGGGGAAGCTTTCTTT.